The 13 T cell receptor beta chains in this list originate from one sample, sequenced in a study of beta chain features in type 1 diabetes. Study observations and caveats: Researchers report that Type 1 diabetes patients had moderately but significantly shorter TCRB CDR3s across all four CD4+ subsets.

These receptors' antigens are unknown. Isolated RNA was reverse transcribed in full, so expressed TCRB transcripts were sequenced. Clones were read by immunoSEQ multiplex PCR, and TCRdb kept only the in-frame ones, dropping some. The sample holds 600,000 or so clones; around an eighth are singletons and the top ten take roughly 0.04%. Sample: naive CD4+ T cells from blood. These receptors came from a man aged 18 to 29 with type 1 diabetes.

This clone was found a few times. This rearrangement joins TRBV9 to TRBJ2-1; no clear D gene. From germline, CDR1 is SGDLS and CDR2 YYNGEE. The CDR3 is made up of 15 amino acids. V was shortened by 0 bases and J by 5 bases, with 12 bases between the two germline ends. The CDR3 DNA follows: TGTGCCAGCAGCGTAGGTGGCTCCCGCCACAATGAGCAGTTCTTC. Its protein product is CASSVGGSRHNEQFF.

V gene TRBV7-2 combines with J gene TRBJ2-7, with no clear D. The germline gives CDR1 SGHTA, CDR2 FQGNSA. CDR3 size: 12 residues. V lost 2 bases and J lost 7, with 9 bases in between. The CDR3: CASSLRTTEQYF. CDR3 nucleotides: TGTGCCAGCAGCTTACGTACGACTGAGCAGTACTTC.

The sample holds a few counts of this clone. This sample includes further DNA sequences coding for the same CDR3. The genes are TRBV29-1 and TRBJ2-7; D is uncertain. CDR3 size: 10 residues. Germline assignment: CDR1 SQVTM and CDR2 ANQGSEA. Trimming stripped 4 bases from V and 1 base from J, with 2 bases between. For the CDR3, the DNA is TGCAGCGTTGGGTCCTACGAGCAGTACTTC. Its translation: CSVGSYEQYF.

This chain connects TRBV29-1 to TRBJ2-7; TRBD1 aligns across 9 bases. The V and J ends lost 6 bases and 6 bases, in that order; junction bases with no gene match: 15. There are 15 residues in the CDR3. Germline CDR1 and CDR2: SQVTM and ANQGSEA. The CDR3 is CSVSPGTGLLGEQYF. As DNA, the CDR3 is TGCAGCGTGAGTCCCGGGACAGGGTTACTAGGCGAGCAGTACTTC.

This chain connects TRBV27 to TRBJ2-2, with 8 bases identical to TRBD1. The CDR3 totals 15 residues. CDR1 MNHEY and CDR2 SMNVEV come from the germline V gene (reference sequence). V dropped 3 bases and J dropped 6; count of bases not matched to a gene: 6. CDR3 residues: CASSFARGLAGELFF. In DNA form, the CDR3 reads TGTGCCAGCAGTTTTGCCAGGGGGCTGGCCGGGGAGCTGTTTTTT.

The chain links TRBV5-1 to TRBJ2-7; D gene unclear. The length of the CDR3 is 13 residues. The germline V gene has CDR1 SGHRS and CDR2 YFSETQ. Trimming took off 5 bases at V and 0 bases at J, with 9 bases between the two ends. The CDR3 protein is CASSAQSSYEQYF. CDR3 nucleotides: TGCGCCAGCAGTGCACAGAGCTCCTACGAGCAGTACTTC.

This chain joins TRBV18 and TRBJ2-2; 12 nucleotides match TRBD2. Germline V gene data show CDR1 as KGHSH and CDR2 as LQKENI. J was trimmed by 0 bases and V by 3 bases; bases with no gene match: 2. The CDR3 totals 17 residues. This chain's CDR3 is CASSPGLAGTNTGELFF. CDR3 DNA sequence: TGTGCCAGCTCACCCGGACTAGCGGGGACGAACACCGGGGAGCTGTTTTTT.

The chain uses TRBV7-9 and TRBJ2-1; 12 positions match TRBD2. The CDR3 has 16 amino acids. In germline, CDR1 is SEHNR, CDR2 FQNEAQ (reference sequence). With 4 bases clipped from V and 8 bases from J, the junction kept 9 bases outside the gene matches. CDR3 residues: CASSSSPGLAGYEQFF. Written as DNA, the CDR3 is TGTGCCAGCAGCTCTTCGCCGGGACTAGCGGGCTATGAGCAGTTCTTC.

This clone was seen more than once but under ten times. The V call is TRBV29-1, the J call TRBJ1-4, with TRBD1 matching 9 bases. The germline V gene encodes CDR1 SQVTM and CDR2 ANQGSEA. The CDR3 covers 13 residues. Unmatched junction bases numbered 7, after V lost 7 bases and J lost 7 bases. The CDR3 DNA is TGCAGCGCCCCGGGACAGGGTGGTGAAAAACTGTTTTTT. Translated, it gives CSAPGQGGEKLFF.

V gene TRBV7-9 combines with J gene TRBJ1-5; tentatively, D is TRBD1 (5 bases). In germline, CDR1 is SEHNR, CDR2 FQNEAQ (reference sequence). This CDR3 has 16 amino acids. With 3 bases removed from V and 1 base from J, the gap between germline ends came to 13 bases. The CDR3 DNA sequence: TGTGCCAGCAGCTTCGTCCAGGGAGAAAGCAATCAGCCCCAGCATTTT. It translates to CASSFVQGESNQPQHF.

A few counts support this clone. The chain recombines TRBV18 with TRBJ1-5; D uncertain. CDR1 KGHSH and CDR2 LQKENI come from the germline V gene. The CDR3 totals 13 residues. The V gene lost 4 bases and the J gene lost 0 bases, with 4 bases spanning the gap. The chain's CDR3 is CASSQDSNQPQHF. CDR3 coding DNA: TGTGCCAGCTCACAGGATAGCAATCAGCCCCAGCATTTT.

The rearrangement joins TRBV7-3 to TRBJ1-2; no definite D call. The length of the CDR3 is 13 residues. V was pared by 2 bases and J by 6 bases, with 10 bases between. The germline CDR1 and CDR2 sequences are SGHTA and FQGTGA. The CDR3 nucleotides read TGTGCCAGCAGCTTAGGGTGGGGAGATGGCTACACCTTC. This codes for CASSLGWGDGYTF.

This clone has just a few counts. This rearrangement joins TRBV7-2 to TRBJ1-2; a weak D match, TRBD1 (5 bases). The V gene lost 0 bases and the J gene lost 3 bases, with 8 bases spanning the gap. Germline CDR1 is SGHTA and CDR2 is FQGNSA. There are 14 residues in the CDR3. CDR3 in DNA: TGTGCCAGCAGCTTAGCCAGGGTGGACTATGGCTACACCTTC. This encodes CASSLARVDYGYTF.